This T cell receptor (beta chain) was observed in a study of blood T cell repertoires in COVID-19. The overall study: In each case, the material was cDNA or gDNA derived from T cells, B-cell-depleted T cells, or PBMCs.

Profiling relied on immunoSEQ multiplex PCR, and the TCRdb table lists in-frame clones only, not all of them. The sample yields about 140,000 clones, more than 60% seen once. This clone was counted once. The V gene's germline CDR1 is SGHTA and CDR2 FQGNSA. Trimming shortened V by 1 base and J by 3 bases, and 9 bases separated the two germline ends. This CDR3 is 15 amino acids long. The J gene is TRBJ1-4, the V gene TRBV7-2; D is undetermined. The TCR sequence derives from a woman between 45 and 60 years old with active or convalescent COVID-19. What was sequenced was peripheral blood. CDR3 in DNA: TGTGCCAGCAGCTTAGAGCGCGGGGCTAATGAAAAACTGTTTTTT. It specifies CASSLERGANEKLFF.